These T cell receptor beta chains were read from a single sample in a study of long-term antiretroviral therapy in people with HIV. Libraries were prepared by immunoSEQ multiplex PCR; TCRdb keeps only in-frame clonotypes and omits some of them. Of around 24,000 clones in the sample, 76% were seen once. This material consisted of unsorted PBMCs, taken 0.5 years after starting antiretroviral therapy. The receptors here all came from a woman aged 40 to 50 with HIV. Both conserved end residues are part of each CDR3. Each record gives: clone size, J gene, V gene, D gene, CDR3 DNA, CDR3 protein. D genes are given only for firm matches. Clone size, where shown, is once, few, many, or a class for clones that have expanded.

abundance: .
j_gene: TRBJ1-1
v_gene: TRBV7-8
d_gene: .
CDR3nt: TGTGCCAGCAGCTTAAGGAGGCTCGTAAACACTGAAGCTTTCTTT
CDR3aa: CASSLRRLVNTEAFF

abundance: .
j_gene: TRBJ2-2
v_gene: TRBV5-6
d_gene: .
CDR3nt: TGTGCCAGCAGCCTAGGGGGGAACACCGGGGAGCTGTTTTTT
CDR3aa: CASSLGGNTGELFF

abundance: few
j_gene: TRBJ1-2
v_gene: TRBV4-1
d_gene: .
CDR3nt: TGCGCCAGCAGCCAAGATGGCGACAGTGGTTTCTGGGGCTACACCTTC
CDR3aa: CASSQDGDSGFWGYTF

abundance: .
j_gene: TRBJ2-7
v_gene: TRBV7-8
d_gene: .
CDR3nt: TGTGCCAGCAGCCAACGGACTGGGCAGGGTACGTACGAGCAGTACTTC
CDR3aa: CASSQRTGQGTYEQYF

abundance: .
j_gene: TRBJ2-2
v_gene: TRBV7-9
d_gene: .
CDR3nt: TGTGCCAGCACCAATTCACGCGACACCGGGGAGCTGTTTTTT
CDR3aa: CASTNSRDTGELFF

abundance: few
j_gene: TRBJ1-4
v_gene: TRBV5-1
d_gene: .
CDR3nt: TGCGCCAGCAGCCTGCTTAGGACCGAAGGTGAAAAACTGTTTTTT
CDR3aa: CASSLLRTEGEKLFF

abundance: .
j_gene: TRBJ1-1
v_gene: TRBV6-1
d_gene: TRBD1
CDR3nt: TGTGCCAGCAGTGAACCAGGGACAGGGGGGACGAACACTGAAGCTTTCTTT
CDR3aa: CASSEPGTGGTNTEAFF

abundance: .
j_gene: TRBJ1-5
v_gene: TRBV19
d_gene: TRBD1
CDR3nt: TGTGCCAGTAGTTCCCGGGACAGAATTAATCAGCCCCAGCATTTT
CDR3aa: CASSSRDRINQPQHF

abundance: .
j_gene: TRBJ1-3
v_gene: TRBV6-1
d_gene: .
CDR3nt: TGTGCCAGCAGTGAACAACAGTCCTTCTCTGGAAACACCATATATTTT
CDR3aa: CASSEQQSFSGNTIYF

abundance: once
j_gene: TRBJ2-7
v_gene: TRBV6-5
d_gene: .
CDR3nt: TGTGCCAGCAGCTCTACCAGGGGAGGAACCTACGAGCAGTACTTC
CDR3aa: CASSSTRGGTYEQYF

abundance: .
j_gene: TRBJ2-6
v_gene: TRBV4-3
d_gene: .
CDR3nt: TGCGCCAGCAGCCTCGGCAGCTCTGGGGCCAACGTCCTGACTTTC
CDR3aa: CASSLGSSGANVLTF

abundance: few
j_gene: TRBJ2-7
v_gene: TRBV30
d_gene: TRBD1
CDR3nt: TGTGCCTGGAGTCTCGGGACAGGGGTACACGAGCAGTACTTC
CDR3aa: CAWSLGTGVHEQYF

abundance: .
j_gene: TRBJ2-5
v_gene: TRBV7-2
d_gene: .
CDR3nt: TGTGCCAGCAGCTTAGGGGTAGGGGAAGAGACCCAGTACTTC
CDR3aa: CASSLGVGEETQYF

abundance: .
j_gene: TRBJ2-7
v_gene: TRBV10-3
d_gene: TRBD1
CDR3nt: TGTGCCATCAGTGTAAGGGACAGGGAGGACTACGAGCAGTACTTC
CDR3aa: CAISVRDREDYEQYF

abundance: .
j_gene: TRBJ1-1
v_gene: TRBV28
d_gene: TRBD1
CDR3nt: TGTGCCATTGAATCAGGGACAGGGCCCTTTTGGAACACTGAAGCTTTCTTT
CDR3aa: CAIESGTGPFWNTEAFF

abundance: .
j_gene: TRBJ2-7
v_gene: TRBV4-3
d_gene: .
CDR3nt: TGCGCCAGCAGCCAACAGGCAGGAGGGAGAGAAGAGCAGTACTTC
CDR3aa: CASSQQAGGREEQYF

abundance: .
j_gene: TRBJ1-3
v_gene: TRBV15
d_gene: .
CDR3nt: TGTGCCACCAGCAGCCGACAAAGCTATTTCCGAAACACCATATATTTT
CDR3aa: CATSSRQSYFRNTIYF

abundance: few
j_gene: TRBJ2-1
v_gene: TRBV7-6
d_gene: .
CDR3nt: TGTGCCAGCAGCCCCCGTGCTCTAGTAGTGGGGGTAAATGAGCAGTTCTTC
CDR3aa: CASSPRALVVGVNEQFF

abundance: few
j_gene: TRBJ1-5
v_gene: TRBV7-8
d_gene: .
CDR3nt: TGTGCCAGCAGCCACGGGGACACGAGCAATCAGCCCCAGCATTTT
CDR3aa: CASSHGDTSNQPQHF

abundance: few
j_gene: TRBJ1-2
v_gene: TRBV18
d_gene: .
CDR3nt: TGTGCCAGCTCACCACTCTTTTCAGTTAACTATGGCTACACCTTC
CDR3aa: CASSPLFSVNYGYTF

abundance: .
j_gene: TRBJ2-2
v_gene: TRBV11-1
d_gene: TRBD1
CDR3nt: TGTGCCAGCAGCCACCTCACAGGGGCGGATCCTGGGGAGCTGTTTTTT
CDR3aa: CASSHLTGADPGELFF

abundance: .
j_gene: TRBJ2-7
v_gene: TRBV11-2
d_gene: .
CDR3nt: TGTGCCAGCAGCTCGGACAGCCTGATGTACGAGCAGTACTTC
CDR3aa: CASSSDSLMYEQYF

abundance: .
j_gene: TRBJ2-6
v_gene: TRBV9
d_gene: TRBD1
CDR3nt: TGTGCCAGCAGCGTAGGACAGGGGTCTTGGGCCAACGTCCTGACTTTC
CDR3aa: CASSVGQGSWANVLTF

abundance: .
j_gene: TRBJ2-7
v_gene: TRBV5-1
d_gene: .
CDR3nt: TGCGCCAGCAGCTTGGCCCCCGGAACATCCTACGAGCAGTACTTC
CDR3aa: CASSLAPGTSYEQYF

abundance: .
j_gene: TRBJ2-2
v_gene: TRBV5-1
d_gene: .
CDR3nt: TGCGCCAGCAGCCCAAATATTGGGAGCACCGGGGAGCTGTTTTTT
CDR3aa: CASSPNIGSTGELFF

abundance: .
j_gene: TRBJ2-3
v_gene: TRBV4-1
d_gene: TRBD2
CDR3nt: TGCGCCAGCAGCCTACAACTAGCGGATTACACAGATACGCAGTATTTT
CDR3aa: CASSLQLADYTDTQYF

abundance: few
j_gene: TRBJ2-7
v_gene: TRBV6-5
d_gene: .
CDR3nt: TGTGCCAGCAGTTACTCGTACAGCCTTTCTTACGAGCAGTACTTC
CDR3aa: CASSYSYSLSYEQYF

abundance: .
j_gene: TRBJ1-5
v_gene: TRBV15
d_gene: .
CDR3nt: TGTGCCACCAGCAGTGTACAGGGAAGCAATCAGCCCCAGCATTTT
CDR3aa: CATSSVQGSNQPQHF

abundance: .
j_gene: TRBJ2-7
v_gene: TRBV5-1
d_gene: TRBD2
CDR3nt: TGCGCCAGCAGCTTAGCGGGGGGGACCTCCTACGAGCAGTACTTC
CDR3aa: CASSLAGGTSYEQYF

abundance: .
j_gene: TRBJ1-5
v_gene: TRBV2
d_gene: .
CDR3nt: TGTGCCAGCAGGGGGGATGGCAATCAGCCCCAGCATTTT
CDR3aa: CASRGDGNQPQHF

abundance: .
j_gene: TRBJ2-2
v_gene: TRBV19
d_gene: TRBD1
CDR3nt: TGTGCCAGTAGGACAGGGCGAACCGGGGAGCTGTTTTTT
CDR3aa: CASRTGRTGELFF

abundance: .
j_gene: TRBJ2-7
v_gene: TRBV4-2
d_gene: .
CDR3nt: TGTGCCAGCAGCCAAGATCGGCAGAAAGTTCTCCACGAGCAGTACTTC
CDR3aa: CASSQDRQKVLHEQYF

abundance: once
j_gene: TRBJ2-3
v_gene: TRBV11-2
d_gene: TRBD2
CDR3nt: TGTGCCAGCAGCCCGACTAGCGGGGGGCCCACAGATACGCAGTATTTT
CDR3aa: CASSPTSGGPTDTQYF

abundance: .
j_gene: TRBJ2-2
v_gene: TRBV10-3
d_gene: TRBD1
CDR3nt: TGTGCCATCAGTCCGGGACAGGGGAACACCGGGGAGCTGTTTTTT
CDR3aa: CAISPGQGNTGELFF

abundance: .
j_gene: TRBJ2-1
v_gene: TRBV29-1
d_gene: .
CDR3nt: TGCAGCGTTGATGGCTTCTCCTACAATGAGCAGTTCTTC
CDR3aa: CSVDGFSYNEQFF

abundance: few
j_gene: TRBJ1-1
v_gene: TRBV4-1
d_gene: .
CDR3nt: TGCGCCAGCAGCCCGGGACAAGGAATGAACACTGAAGCTTTCTTT
CDR3aa: CASSPGQGMNTEAFF

abundance: .
j_gene: TRBJ2-7
v_gene: TRBV9
d_gene: TRBD2
CDR3nt: TGTGCCAGCAGCGTAGAACCTCAGGGAAGCGGGGGGGCCAAGGAGCAGTACTTC
CDR3aa: CASSVEPQGSGGAKEQYF

abundance: once
j_gene: TRBJ2-5
v_gene: TRBV7-2
d_gene: TRBD2
CDR3nt: TGTGCCAGCAGCACTCCCCGGGGGGCTAGCGGGGGAGGGGAGACCCAGTACTTC
CDR3aa: CASSTPRGASGGGETQYF

abundance: .
j_gene: TRBJ1-1
v_gene: TRBV7-9
d_gene: TRBD1
CDR3nt: TGTGCCAGCAGCCTCAGGGGGCGCGAGGACACTGAAGCTTTCTTT
CDR3aa: CASSLRGREDTEAFF

abundance: .
j_gene: TRBJ1-3
v_gene: TRBV5-6
d_gene: .
CDR3nt: TGTGCCAGCAGCTTAACCCGACAGGCCACCATATATTTT
CDR3aa: CASSLTRQATIYF

abundance: .
j_gene: TRBJ2-5
v_gene: TRBV4-1
d_gene: TRBD2
CDR3nt: TGCGCCAGCAGCCAAGGCCTCACGGGGGGACGGGAGACCCAGTACTTC
CDR3aa: CASSQGLTGGRETQYF

abundance: few
j_gene: TRBJ2-3
v_gene: TRBV27
d_gene: TRBD2
CDR3nt: TGTGCCAGCAGGAGCGGGGGCCGCACAGATACGCAGTATTTT
CDR3aa: CASRSGGRTDTQYF

abundance: .
j_gene: TRBJ1-5
v_gene: TRBV27
d_gene: .
CDR3nt: TGTGCCAGCAGTTTATCGAGGGAGCGCAATCAGCCCCAGCATTTT
CDR3aa: CASSLSRERNQPQHF

abundance: .
j_gene: TRBJ2-7
v_gene: TRBV2
d_gene: TRBD2
CDR3nt: TGTGCCAGCAGTGCAGTACCTGGGACTAGCGGGGGCTACGAGCAGTACTTC
CDR3aa: CASSAVPGTSGGYEQYF

abundance: once
j_gene: TRBJ2-7
v_gene: TRBV14
d_gene: .
CDR3nt: TGTGCCAGCAGCCAAGAAAACCGAGCCTACGAGCAGTACTTC
CDR3aa: CASSQENRAYEQYF

abundance: .
j_gene: TRBJ1-2
v_gene: TRBV10-3
d_gene: .
CDR3nt: TGTGCCATCAGTGATCCTAGGGCCGCTGGGGGCTACACCTTC
CDR3aa: CAISDPRAAGGYTF

abundance: .
j_gene: TRBJ2-1
v_gene: TRBV28
d_gene: .
CDR3nt: TGTGCCAGCAGTTTGGTACAGACAAAAGAGCAGTTCTTC
CDR3aa: CASSLVQTKEQFF

abundance: .
j_gene: TRBJ1-4
v_gene: TRBV13
d_gene: TRBD1
CDR3nt: TGTGCCAGCAGCCCAGAAACGGGACAGGGGCCCGAAAAACTGTTTTTT
CDR3aa: CASSPETGQGPEKLFF

abundance: .
j_gene: TRBJ1-2
v_gene: TRBV5-6
d_gene: .
CDR3nt: TGTGCCAGCAGCCTGGCTACGCGCGGCTACACCTTC
CDR3aa: CASSLATRGYTF

abundance: .
j_gene: TRBJ2-3
v_gene: TRBV5-6
d_gene: TRBD2
CDR3nt: TGTGCCAGCAGATATACTAGCGGCCGCACAGATACGCAGTATTTT
CDR3aa: CASRYTSGRTDTQYF

abundance: few
j_gene: TRBJ1-5
v_gene: TRBV7-2
d_gene: .
CDR3nt: TGTGCCAGCAGACTTAATCCGGGACCGAGTATCGTCCAGCATTTT
CDR3aa: CASRLNPGPSIVQHF

abundance: .
j_gene: TRBJ2-1
v_gene: TRBV6-6
d_gene: .
CDR3nt: TGTGCCAGCAGGGACAATGAGCAGTTCTTC
CDR3aa: CASRDNEQFF

abundance: .
j_gene: TRBJ1-2
v_gene: TRBV5-1
d_gene: TRBD1
CDR3nt: TGCGCCAGCAGCTTGGGGACAGGGGATGGCTACACCTTC
CDR3aa: CASSLGTGDGYTF

abundance: .
j_gene: TRBJ2-3
v_gene: TRBV11-2
d_gene: .
CDR3nt: TGTGCCAGCAGCTTAGATAGGTGGGGAGGGGGCCCAGATACGCAGTATTTT
CDR3aa: CASSLDRWGGGPDTQYF